This T cell receptor beta chain was identified during a study of CD8 T cells in ankylosing spondylitis. Findings and limits, study-wide: A motif in TCR beta, a set of roughly eight highly homologous variants, appeared characteristic of ankylosing spondylitis blood.

MiXCR was run by TCRdb on the 5' RACE reads, yielding one entry per CDR3 protein. The sample includes 350,000 to 450,000 distinct CDR3 sequences, roughly 26% of them seen just once. This clonotype was detected many times. The antigen is unknown. V lost 0 bases and J 4 bases, leaving 3 bases between the germline ends. The CDR3 has 12 amino acids. Germline V gene lookup returns CDR1 SGHRS and CDR2 YFSETQ. The specimen sequenced was blood, either unsorted or a sorted T cell fraction (not recorded which). The sequence was obtained from a male donor with ankylosing spondylitis. V is TRBV5-1 and J is TRBJ2-3; D is ambiguous. CDR3 in amino acids: CASSLAADTQYF. The CDR3 DNA follows: TGCGCCAGCAGCTTGGCCGCAGATACGCAGTATTTT.